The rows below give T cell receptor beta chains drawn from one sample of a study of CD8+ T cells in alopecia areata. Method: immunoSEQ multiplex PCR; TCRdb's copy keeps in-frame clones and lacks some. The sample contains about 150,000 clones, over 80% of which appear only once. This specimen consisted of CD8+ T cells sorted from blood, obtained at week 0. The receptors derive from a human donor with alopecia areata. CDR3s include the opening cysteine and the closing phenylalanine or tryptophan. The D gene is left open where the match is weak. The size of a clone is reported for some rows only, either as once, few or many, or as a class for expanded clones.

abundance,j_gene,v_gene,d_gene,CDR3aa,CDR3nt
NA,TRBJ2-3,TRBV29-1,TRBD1,CSVEDNTGGTDTQYF,TGCAGCGTTGAAGATAACACAGGGGGAACAGATACGCAGTATTTT
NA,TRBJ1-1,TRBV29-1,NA,CSVVGREAFF,TGCAGCGTTGTAGGCAGGGAAGCTTTCTTT
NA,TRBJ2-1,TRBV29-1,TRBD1,CSAEGDRGLNEQFF,TGCAGCGCCGAGGGAGACAGGGGTCTCAATGAGCAGTTCTTC
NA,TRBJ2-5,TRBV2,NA,CASTPGPSETQYF,TGTGCCAGCACGCCGGGACCTTCAGAGACCCAGTACTTC
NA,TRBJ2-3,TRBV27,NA,CASIGFADTQYF,TGTGCCAGCATTGGGTTCGCGGATACGCAGTATTTT
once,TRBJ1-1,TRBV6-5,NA,CASSTMTGEAFF,TGTGCCAGCAGTACAATGACAGGTGAAGCTTTCTTT
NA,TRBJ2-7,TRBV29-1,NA,CSVEGPLYEQYF,TGCAGCGTTGAAGGTCCACTTTACGAGCAGTACTTC
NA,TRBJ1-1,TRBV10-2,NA,CASRDQQDSFF,TGCGCCAGCAGGGACCAACAGGACTCTTTCTTT
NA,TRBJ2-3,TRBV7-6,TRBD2,CASSFGGGGADTQYF,TGTGCCAGCAGCTTCGGGGGGGGAGGTGCAGATACGCAGTATTTT
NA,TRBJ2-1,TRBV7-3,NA,CASSLGADTYNEQFF,TGTGCCAGCAGCTTAGGGGCTGATACCTACAATGAGCAGTTCTTC
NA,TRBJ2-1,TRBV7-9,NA,CASSLDPSYEQFF,TGTGCCAGCAGCTTAGATCCCTCATATGAGCAGTTCTTC
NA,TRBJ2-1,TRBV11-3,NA,CASSLEGEQFF,TGTGCCAGCAGCTTAGAAGGTGAGCAGTTCTTC
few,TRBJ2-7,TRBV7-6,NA,CASSLAGGTAEYEQYF,TGTGCCAGCAGCTTAGCGGGGGGGACAGCGGAGTACGAGCAGTACTTC
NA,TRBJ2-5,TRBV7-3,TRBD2,CASSLTSVETQYF,TGTGCCAGCAGCTTGACTAGCGTTGAGACCCAGTACTTC
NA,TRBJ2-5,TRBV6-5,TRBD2,CASRYEGGETQYF,TGTGCCAGCCGTTACGAGGGAGGGGAGACCCAGTACTTC
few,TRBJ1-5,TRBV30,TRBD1,CAWSGQGMGQPQHF,TGTGCCTGGAGCGGACAGGGGATGGGGCAGCCCCAGCATTTT
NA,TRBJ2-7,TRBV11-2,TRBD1,CASSLGQGAYEQYF,TGTGCCAGCAGCTTAGGACAGGGCGCTTACGAGCAGTACTTC
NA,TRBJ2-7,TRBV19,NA,CASSQGGGYEQYF,TGTGCCAGTAGTCAGGGGGGCGGCTACGAGCAGTACTTC
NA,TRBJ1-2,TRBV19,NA,CASSIGAIYGYTF,TGTGCCAGTAGTATAGGAGCGATCTATGGCTACACCTTC
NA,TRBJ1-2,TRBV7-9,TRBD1,CASSLVDREDGYTF,TGTGCCAGCAGCTTAGTAGACAGGGAGGATGGCTACACCTTC
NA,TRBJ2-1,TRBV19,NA,CASSIEWGYTEQFF,TGTGCCAGTAGTATAGAATGGGGGTACACTGAGCAGTTCTTC
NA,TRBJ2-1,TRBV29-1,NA,CSVDTYNEQFF,TGCAGCGTAGACACTTACAATGAGCAGTTCTTC
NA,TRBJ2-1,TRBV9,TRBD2,CASSVSSGVRNEQFF,TGTGCCAGCAGCGTATCTAGCGGGGTGCGGAATGAGCAGTTCTTC
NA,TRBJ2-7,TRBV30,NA,CAWRQGTYEQYF,TGTGCCTGGAGGCAGGGGACCTACGAGCAGTACTTC
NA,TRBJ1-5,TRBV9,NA,CASSVGGSPNQPQHF,TGTGCCAGCAGCGTAGGAGGGTCCCCCAATCAGCCCCAGCATTTT
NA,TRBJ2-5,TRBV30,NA,CASLTVQETQYF,TGTGCCTCGTTGACAGTACAAGAGACCCAGTACTTC
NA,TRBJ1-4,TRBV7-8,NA,CASSSIQGTNEKLFF,TGTGCCAGCAGCTCTATTCAGGGCACTAATGAAAAACTGTTTTTT
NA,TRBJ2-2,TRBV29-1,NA,CSGQTLNTGELFF,TGCAGCGGCCAGACACTGAACACCGGGGAGCTGTTTTTT
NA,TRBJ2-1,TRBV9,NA,CASSGTYNEQFF,TGTGCCAGCAGCGGGACGTACAATGAGCAGTTCTTC
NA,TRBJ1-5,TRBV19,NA,CASSQDQYGNQPQHF,TGTGCCAGTAGTCAGGACCAGTACGGCAATCAGCCCCAGCATTTT
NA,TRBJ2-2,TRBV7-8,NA,CASSLLILSGGAETGELFF,TGTGCCAGCAGCTTACTTATCCTATCCGGAGGGGCGGAGACCGGGGAGCTGTTTTTT
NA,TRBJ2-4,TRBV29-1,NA,CSVDVLGLSHF,TGCAGCGTTGATGTCTTGGGTCTGTCGCACTTC
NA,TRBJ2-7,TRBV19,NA,CASRNGLAGTEQYF,TGTGCCAGTAGGAACGGGCTAGCAGGGACCGAGCAGTACTTC
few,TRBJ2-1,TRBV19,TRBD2,CASSMGGDYNEQFF,TGTGCCAGTAGTATGGGGGGGGACTACAATGAGCAGTTCTTC
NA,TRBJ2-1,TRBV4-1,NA,CASSPISPGRSYNEQFF,TGCGCCAGCAGCCCAATAAGTCCTGGGCGCTCCTACAATGAGCAGTTCTTC
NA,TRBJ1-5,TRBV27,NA,CASSWDPNSNQPQHF,TGTGCCAGCAGTTGGGACCCAAATAGCAATCAGCCCCAGCATTTT
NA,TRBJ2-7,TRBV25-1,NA,CASGKGYEQYF,TGTGCCAGCGGAAAGGGGTACGAGCAGTACTTC
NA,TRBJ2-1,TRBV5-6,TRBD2,CASSFSGLYNEQFF,TGTGCCAGCAGCTTCTCGGGACTATACAATGAGCAGTTCTTC
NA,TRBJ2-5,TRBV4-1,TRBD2,CASSSPLGLAGETQYF,TGCGCCAGCAGCTCCCCCCTTGGACTAGCAGGAGAGACCCAGTACTTC
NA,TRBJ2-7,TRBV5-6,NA,CASSFRHLYEQYF,TGTGCCAGCAGCTTCCGGCACCTCTACGAGCAGTACTTC
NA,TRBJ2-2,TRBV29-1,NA,CSAGGTGELFF,TGCAGCGCGGGTGGCACCGGGGAGCTGTTTTTT
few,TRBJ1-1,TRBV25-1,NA,CASSVTGQNTEAFF,TGTGCCAGCAGTGTCACGGGACAGAACACTGAAGCTTTCTTT
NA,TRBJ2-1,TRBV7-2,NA,CASCCPLRVAYNEQFF,TGTGCCAGCTGCTGCCCTCTTAGGGTTGCCTACAATGAGCAGTTCTTC
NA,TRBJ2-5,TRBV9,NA,CASSTTDRQETQYF,TGTGCCAGCAGCACCACGGACAGACAAGAGACCCAGTACTTC
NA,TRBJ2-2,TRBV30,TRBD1,CAWSQGANTGELFF,TGTGCCTGGAGTCAGGGGGCAAACACCGGGGAGCTGTTTTTT
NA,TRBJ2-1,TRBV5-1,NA,CASSLRDPHPWYNEQFF,TGCGCCAGCAGCCTCCGGGACCCTCATCCTTGGTACAATGAGCAGTTCTTC
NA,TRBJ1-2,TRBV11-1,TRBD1,CASNTGQGTDGYTF,TGTGCCAGCAATACGGGACAGGGAACGGATGGCTACACCTTC
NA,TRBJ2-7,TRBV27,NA,CASSLRGLGGESSYEQYF,TGTGCCAGCAGTTTACGGGGTCTCGGTGGTGAAAGCTCCTACGAGCAGTACTTC
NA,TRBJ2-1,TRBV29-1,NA,CSTLGGNEQFF,TGCTCTACCCTAGGGGGCAATGAGCAGTTCTTC
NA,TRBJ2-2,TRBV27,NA,CASMEVNTGELFF,TGTGCCAGCATGGAGGTTAACACCGGGGAGCTGTTTTTT
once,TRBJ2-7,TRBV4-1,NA,CASSQVAPTREQYF,TGCGCCAGCAGCCAAGTAGCCCCGACGAGGGAGCAGTACTTC
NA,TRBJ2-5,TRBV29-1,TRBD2,CSVTGTSGRFDLGETQYF,TGCAGCGTTACCGGGACTAGCGGGAGGTTTGACCTTGGAGAGACCCAGTACTTC
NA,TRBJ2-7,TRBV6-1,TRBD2,CASGTSGIYEQYF,TGTGCCAGTGGGACTAGCGGGATTTACGAGCAGTACTTC
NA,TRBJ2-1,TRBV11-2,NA,CASREGGALYNEQFF,TGTGCCAGCAGGGAGGGCGGGGCGTTGTACAATGAGCAGTTCTTC
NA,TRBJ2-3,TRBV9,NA,CASSRGGGTLDTQYF,TGTGCCAGCAGCCGAGGGGGCGGGACCTTAGATACGCAGTATTTT
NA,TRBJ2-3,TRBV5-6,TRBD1,CASSLDGTGSTDTQYF,TGTGCCAGCAGCTTGGATGGGACAGGATCCACAGATACGCAGTATTTT
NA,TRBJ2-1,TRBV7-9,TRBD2,CASSLSPSGGDNEQFF,TGTGCCAGCAGCTTATCCCCTTCGGGAGGGGACAATGAGCAGTTCTTC
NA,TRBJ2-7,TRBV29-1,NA,CSVFLSYEQYF,TGCAGCGTTTTTTTGTCCTACGAGCAGTACTTC